The 21 T cell receptor beta chains below were found in one sample sequenced in a study of T cell changes during pregnancy in multiple sclerosis. TCRdb keeps only in-frame clones here, not all; method: immunoSEQ multiplex PCR. The repertoire consists of tens of thousands of clones, with around 91% occurring once and the leading ten covering about 6.4%. This sample comprised peripheral blood, obtained in the third trimester of pregnancy. The source is a female donor in good health, enrolled as a control in a pregnancy study.

V is TRBV5-1 and J is TRBJ1-1; possibly TRBD1 for D (6 bases). This CDR3 comprises 16 residues. Germline V gene lookup returns CDR1 SGHRS and CDR2 YFSETQ. V was pared by 0 bases and J by 0 bases, with 12 bases between. CDR3: CASSLEPGQMNTEAFF. The CDR3, as DNA: TGCGCCAGCAGCTTGGAACCGGGACAAATGAACACTGAAGCTTTCTTT. Together with reference TRBV5-1 and TRBJ1-1, the CDR3 gives the full variable domain: KAGVTQTPRYLIKTRGQQVTLSCSPISGHRSVSWYQQTPGQGLQFLFEYFSETQRNKGNFPGRFSGRQFSNSRSEMNVSTLELGDSALYLCASSLEPGQMNTEAFFGQGTRLTVV.

The J gene is TRBJ2-7, the V gene TRBV30; D is perhaps TRBD2 (6 bases). V was cut by 0 bases and J by 0 bases, with 9 bases left in between. CDR1 GTSNPN and CDR2 SVGIG come from the germline V gene (reference sequence). CDR3 length: 14 amino acids. DNA of the CDR3: TGTGCCTGGAGTGTACACGGGAGCTCCTACGAGCAGTACTTC. Its translation: CAWSVHGSSYEQYF.

The chain's CDR3 is CASRKTSEREQYF. In DNA form, the CDR3 reads TGTGCCAGCAGGAAGACTAGCGAAAGGGAGCAGTACTTC. V gene TRBV2 combines with J gene TRBJ2-7, with 8 bases matching TRBD2. This CDR3 is 13 amino acids long. V was clipped by 6 bases and J by 7 bases; unmatched bases: 8. CDR1 and CDR2 from the germline V gene are SNHLY and FYNNEI.

The CDR3 nucleotides read TGTGCCAGCAGCAGGACAGCTGCAACTAATGAAAAACTGTTTTTT. Translation: CASSRTAATNEKLFF. This rearrangement joins TRBV7-9 to TRBJ1-4; D perhaps matches TRBD1 (6 bases). In germline, CDR1 is SEHNR, CDR2 FQNEAQ (reference sequence). The germline V and J ends were trimmed by 5 bases and 0 bases, with 10 bases remaining between them. The CDR3 sequence is 15 residues long.

The chain combines TRBV6-5 with TRBJ1-1, with 8 bases identical to TRBD1. The CDR3 runs to 15 residues. Germline CDR1 reads MNHEY; CDR2 reads SVGAGI. The ends lost 5 bases at V and 0 bases at J; junction bases unmatched: 5. The CDR3 is CASSPGTGLNTEAFF. The CDR3 DNA reads TGTGCCAGCAGTCCCGGGACAGGACTGAACACTGAAGCTTTCTTT.

The gene calls are TRBV4-2 and TRBJ2-1; TRBD2 matches at 7 bases. The CDR3 covers 18 residues. From germline, CDR1 is LGHNA and CDR2 YNFKEQ. V shed 0 bases and J 5 bases; nucleotides not matched to a gene: 13. The CDR3 nucleotides read TGTGCCAGCAGCCAAGATATAATAGCGGGTACCCTACACAATGAGCAGTTCTTC. As protein: CASSQDIIAGTLHNEQFF.

The chain joins TRBV4-1 to TRBJ2-7; 8 bases agree with TRBD2. The CDR3 runs 15 residues. Germline V gene sequence: CDR1 MGHRA, CDR2 YSYEKL. The J segment lost 6 bases and the V segment lost 0 bases, leaving 7 bases of the junction unmatched. The DNA of the CDR3 is TGCGCCAGCAGCCAAGACCCGGGAGGGCCGGGCGAGCAGTACTTC. It specifies CASSQDPGGPGEQYF.

This chain connects TRBV4-1 to TRBJ2-7; D is unresolved. V lost 4 bases to trimming and J lost 3 bases, with 16 bases between them. The CDR3 loop spans 15 amino acids. Germline lookup yields CDR1 MGHRA and CDR2 YSYEKL. The DNA for the CDR3 is TGCGCCAGCAGCCCCAGCGAAAGCACCCTCTACGAGCAGTACTTC. Encoded protein: CASSPSESTLYEQYF.

The count of this clone is one. This chain links TRBV5-1 with TRBJ2-3, with 7 nucleotides matching TRBD2. V gave up 0 bases and J gave up 4 bases; unmatched junction bases: 2. This CDR3 has 14 amino acids. Germline V gives CDR1 SGHRS, CDR2 YFSETQ. CDR3 coding DNA: TGCGCCAGCAGCTTGGCGGCGGGGGCAGATACGCAGTATTTT. The encoded protein is CASSLAAGADTQYF.

The gene calls are TRBV5-4 and TRBJ1-1; D not resolved. Germline CDR1 reads SGHNT; CDR2 reads YYREEE (reference sequence). Trimming took off 6 bases at V and 7 bases at J, with 16 bases between the two ends. CDR3 size: 13 residues. The CDR3 DNA reads TGTGCCAGCACTCTCCCGGGGTCCGGTGAAGCTTTCTTT. Translated: CASTLPGSGEAFF.

The chain recombines TRBV5-1 with TRBJ2-2, with TRBD2 matching over 15 bases. Losses at the gene ends were 0 bases for V and 5 bases for J; bases not matched to a gene: 8. CDR3 length equals 19 residues. Germline lookup yields CDR1 SGHRS and CDR2 YFSETQ. The CDR3 region has the DNA TGCGCCAGCAGCTTGGTCGGACTAGCGGGGGGGCGGAGGACCGGGGAGCTGTTTTTT. It specifies CASSLVGLAGGRRTGELFF.

The chain joins TRBV6-5 to TRBJ2-2; 7 bases align to TRBD2. J gave up 7 bases and V 5 bases, and 10 bases lay outside the gene matches. The germline CDR1 and CDR2 sequences are MNHEY and SVGAGI. The CDR3 has 15 amino acids. This CDR3 is CASSPREGEVGELFF. CDR3 in DNA: TGTGCCAGCAGTCCCAGGGAGGGAGAGGTCGGGGAGCTGTTTTTT.

In this sample, this clone turned up a few times. CDR3 region: CASSQGGSYQETQYF. As DNA, the CDR3 is TGTGCCAGCAGCCAAGGCGGTAGCTACCAAGAGACCCAGTACTTC. The rearrangement joins TRBV4-2 to TRBJ2-5; D is unresolved. Germline V lookup: CDR1 LGHNA, CDR2 YNFKEQ. Trimming shortened V by 1 base and J by 0 bases, and 9 bases separated the two germline ends. The CDR3 sequence is 15 residues long.

V usage is TRBV2 and J usage is TRBJ2-2; the D gene is possibly TRBD2 (5 bases). The CDR3 has 13 amino acids. Trimming removed 7 bases from V and 5 bases from J, with 11 bases in between. CDR1 and CDR2 (germline): SNHLY, FYNNEI. The DNA of the CDR3 is TGTGCCAGCACTCGAACTAGAACCGGGGAGCTGTTTTTT. It yields the protein CASTRTRTGELFF.

The V gene is TRBV7-2, the J gene TRBJ1-2, with TRBD1 identical over 8 bases. The J segment lost 7 bases and the V segment lost 8 bases, leaving 15 bases of the junction unmatched. Germline V lookup: CDR1 SGHTA, CDR2 FQGNSA. CDR3 length: 15 amino acids. CDR3 amino acids: CASLGGQGGRSGYTF. Written as DNA, the CDR3 is TGTGCCAGCCTAGGAGGACAGGGCGGAAGGAGTGGCTACACCTTC.

Comment on this clone: The same CDR3 can be traced to other DNA sequences in this sample. The genes are TRBV5-1 and TRBJ2-7, with D perhaps matching TRBD2 (5 bases). Trimming pared 2 bases from V and 4 bases from J, leaving 7 bases between. Looked up from germline, CDR1 is SGHRS and CDR2 is YFSETQ. The CDR3 consists of 12 residues. The CDR3 DNA is TGCGCCAGCAGCTTCGGGGAATACGAGCAGTACTTC. Translating it yields CASSFGEYEQYF.

This clone was seen only once. This rearrangement joins TRBV11-3 to TRBJ2-7, with 9 nucleotides matching TRBD1. Losses at the gene ends were 6 bases for V and 3 bases for J; bases not matched to a gene: 6. This CDR3 is 14 amino acids long. Germline V CDR1 and CDR2: SGHNT, YENEEA. The CDR3 sequence is CASSMTGGGYEQYF. The CDR3, as DNA: TGTGCCAGCAGTATGACAGGGGGAGGCTACGAGCAGTACTTC.

This clone appeared once. The rearrangement links TRBV10-3 to TRBJ1-2, with D possibly being TRBD1 (5 bases). V dropped 0 bases and J dropped 4 bases, with 12 bases sitting between them. This CDR3 is built from 15 residues. Germline CDR1 and CDR2: ENHRY and SYGVKD. Here the CDR3 reads CAISESGREAYGYTF. DNA for the CDR3: TGTGCCATCAGTGAGTCGGGGCGGGAGGCCTATGGCTACACCTTC.

V is TRBV30 and J is TRBJ1-2; D call uncertain. The V gene's germline CDR1 is GTSNPN and CDR2 SVGIG (reference sequence). V was clipped by 4 bases and J by 2 bases, with 5 bases between them. CDR3 length: 11 residues. CDR3 in amino acids: CAWTVNYGYTF. CDR3 coding DNA: TGTGCCTGGACCGTAAACTATGGCTACACCTTC.

This rearrangement joins TRBV7-8 to TRBJ2-7; D is undetermined. The CDR3 totals 13 residues. V was trimmed by 1 base and J by 3 bases, leaving 7 bases between them. Germline CDR1 and CDR2: SGHVS and FQNEAQ. CDR3 DNA: TGTGCCAGCAGCTTAGGACAAAACTACGAGCAGTACTTC. Translation gives CASSLGQNYEQYF.

Here the CDR3 reads CASSEGRGSTEAFF. The DNA for the CDR3 is TGTGCCAGCAGCGAGGGCAGGGGGAGCACTGAAGCTTTCTTT. The genes are TRBV9 and TRBJ1-1; TRBD1 aligns across 7 bases. Trimming cost V 3 bases and J 4 bases; bases outside gene matches: 6. CDR3 length: 14 residues. Germline V gives CDR1 SGDLS, CDR2 YYNGEE.